This TCR beta chain emerged from a study of cytomegalovirus exposure and HLA in healthy donors (dated by TCRdb to between 2016 and 2019). In the study overall: An earlier analysis of roughly 500 of the donors reported 250 to 350 Gb of sequence data and about 120 million unique TCR beta sequences obtained from roughly 180 million T cells. The T cell repertoires of 550 to 850 subjects were profiled by immunosequencing and related to cytomegalovirus serostatus. Rather than using new phenotypic data, the later analysis identified candidate immune exposures from TCR beta sequences and from how often those sequences occurred across donors. A later genetic analysis used genome-wide SNP genotypes for about three fifths of the roughly 700 donors, treating that subset as a discovery cohort. On average, over 200,000 unique TCR beta nucleotide sequences were sequenced per donor among a few hundred genotyped donors of the cohort, with roughly 18% of those sequences being non-productive. Every discovery cohort repertoire had been produced on one sequencing platform. Of the roughly 400 genotyped donors, 65% to 90% were placed in the genetic ancestry cluster associated with self-reported Caucasian donors. Donor age, sex, ethnicity and CMV serostatus were compiled together with the repertoire data. A later analysis re-analyzed previously published TCR beta repertoires from 660 or so donors and added high-resolution HLA genotyping to study TCR occurrence patterns. The study was designed to test whether signatures of past pathogen exposure could be identified by cataloging public T cell receptors. A few DR-DQ haplotypes were handled as single units for association and clustering because linkage in the cohort was strong. Typing coverage differed by locus: A, B, C, DRB1 and DQB1 were typed in about 620-630 donors, DQA1 in about 500, DPA1 in 600 to 610, and DPB1 in just under 490. Along with the approximately 700-subject first cohort, a separate validation cohort of over a hundred different subjects was used. In an earlier analysis of 587 of the donors, high-throughput TCR beta sequencing was used to judge whether each TCR beta V gene segment behaved as functional or pseudogenic. An early release covering 550 to 650 HLA-typed donors comprised approximately 300 gigabases of sequencing data and roughly 86 million unique TCR sequences. Class I and class II HLA loci were covered by the typing at four-digit resolution. High-throughput TCR immunosequencing, statistical association of individual TCRs with disease status, and machine learning were combined to predict cytomegalovirus infection status. The paper's findings and limits, for the study overall: Because some donors lacked HLA typing at each locus, the association tests relied only on the typed subset. Compared with the roughly 700-donor mean, donors in an Asian-associated ancestry cluster had fewer N-insertions in productive TCRs, according to a later genetic analysis. It was suggested by the authors that the approach could potentially be generalized to other disease states and immunological phenotypes. Broadly in line with IMGT annotations, most TCR beta V segments showed up in productive rearrangements about 87% or about 30% of the time in an earlier analysis of a few hundred of the donors. A later analysis reported that several top co-occurrence clusters appeared linked to parvovirus B19, influenza, CMV and Epstein-Barr virus. Across donors, most TCR sequences were observed very rarely, whereas some public TCRs were present in many individuals. The cohort was sequenced for TCR beta chains only, and without alpha or paired-chain data the features that could be detected were limited. A few of the identified cytomegalovirus-associated TCR beta chains were confirmed in vitro to be specific for cytomegalovirus antigens. Sequencing depth was assumed to be roughly uniform across donors in the presence/absence analyses, though that assumption may not hold. A later analysis associated about 17,000 TCR beta sequences with specific HLA alleles at a false discovery rate of 0.05. In a later analysis, most CMV-associated TCR beta chains were found to appear HLA-restricted, with HLA associations seemingly driven largely by CMV exposure. The sequencing pipeline was judged likely to have produced a cluster of highly shared sequence variants as a technical artifact. The earlier analysis of about 600 of the donors excluded roughly 17 rarely observed V segments, including chromosome 9 orphons, because counts were too low. The 87-base-pair reads could not distinguish some IMGT-functional V segments, including TRBV6-2 and TRBV6-3, so those segments were excluded. According to a later analysis, TCR association rates differed among HLA loci, with DRB1 alleles showing the most associated TCRs and HLA-C alleles showing the fewest. Compared with equally common non-associated chains, HLA-associated TCR beta chains in a later analysis were more clonally expanded and had lower generation probabilities. An association between a missense DCLRE1C variant and V-gene and J-gene trimming of TCR beta chains was found in a later genetic analysis and replicated in an independent cohort. A total of fewer than 200 TCR beta chains were listed by the study as associated with cytomegalovirus. Cytomegalovirus status was reported to be diagnosed by the classifier with high specificity and sensitivity in both the original and validation cohorts. When HLA alleles, especially DR and DQ, strongly co-occurred, attributing TCR associations to individual alleles was difficult. Correlated functional status among segregating V segments might reflect linkage disequilibrium, but an unknown experimental factor could not be ruled out. Immune exposure information for the cohort was limited to CMV serostatus. A further reported finding was that TCR beta sequences accurately predicted the HLA-A and HLA-B alleles for most subjects in the first cohort.

Concerning this clone: Its antigen remains unidentified. It has no much larger one-base neighbor in the sample; base qualities were not kept.

Receptors were amplified or captured by the immunoSEQ multiplex PCR assay. The multiplex PCR relied on a mix of 60 forward primers for TCR Vbeta segments and 13 reverse primers for TCR Jbeta segments. The CDR3 region of rearranged TCR beta genes was amplified from genomic DNA by a multiplex PCR assay. On the Illumina HiSeq System, the amplified TCR beta libraries were sequenced as 87-base-pair reads. The original methods were these. A later analysis counted some 74 million unique TCR beta chains across the 666 repertoires, and 9.5 million to 11 million of these chains were shared by at least two donors. A nearest-neighbor algorithm error-corrected the raw reads and collapsed the reads into unique sequences, merging closely related sequences to remove PCR and sequencing errors. Alignment of CDR3 sequences to IMGT reference sequences was used to assign V, D and J gene segments. For a sequence to be retained, a match of at least six nucleotides to both a V gene segment and a J gene segment was required. A rearrangement was called productive if the CDR3 had no stop codons and remained in frame with V and J, and every other rearrangement was called non-productive. CDR3 was defined according to IMGT convention as the region running from the second conserved V-encoded cysteine to the conserved J-encoded phenylalanine. In an earlier analysis of more than 550 of the donors, sequences lacking an unambiguous match to a single V gene segment were excluded. An earlier analysis of a few hundred of the donors classified V segments as functional when productive rearrangements were above 56.7% and as segregating when the standard deviation between donors was above 5%. A statistical classification framework was built to diagnose cytomegalovirus status from the catalog of TCR beta chain sequences. In a later analysis, TCR nucleotide sequences were compared against IMGT/GENE-DB human TR gene sequences so that V and J genes could be assigned. Using the TCRdist pipeline, a later analysis assigned CDR3 sequences along with most-parsimonious VDJ recombination scenarios. A later analysis defined each TCR beta chain by its CDR3 amino acid sequence plus V-gene family, and excluded reads lacking a unique V-gene family. In a later analysis, 500 to 700 highly shared, low-generation-probability nucleotide sequences were removed to address suspected cross-contamination and a sequencing artifact. In a later analysis, a clonal expansion index for each public chain was calculated from normalized within-repertoire ranks of inferred template counts. A later analysis computed generation probabilities with a VDJ recombination model fitted to out-of-frame rearrangements, and checked the results against IGoR. A later analysis scored TCR-TCR, TCR-HLA and TCR-CMV co-occurrence with hypergeometric tests, applying a repertoire-size bias correction to TCR pairs. A later analysis estimated false discovery rates by permuting HLA or CMV assignments 20 times. A later analysis grouped co-occurring TCRs with DBSCAN, adding TCRdist sequence similarity when clustering within HLA-allele-positive subsets. Repertoires with fewer than 30,000 or more than 120,000 public chains, plus five repertoires with anomalous nucleotide sharing, were excluded from co-occurrence clustering. TCRdb carries this immuneACCESS record with in-frame sequences only. Its versions omit some clonotypes, under half of them owing to an unresolved V gene in the studies checked, with the rest unexplained. D and trimming were read from the DNA, whereas the V and J calls and clone size are those reported in that table. The sample profile shows over 150,000 clones; around 75% of them were found once. The ten largest clones add up to 2.9% of the sample.

The cohort comprised some 730 healthy bone marrow donors. All cohort members were sampled while nominally healthy, although unrecorded immune exposures were likely present. The donor was CMV seronegative and belonged to the group of roughly 330 seronegative cohort members. Each donor provided a peripheral blood sample, and peripheral blood mononuclear cells were used for TCR beta sequencing. Genomic DNA extraction from the blood cell samples was performed with the Qiagen DNeasy Blood Extraction Kit. CDR1 and CDR2 were assigned from the germline V gene as SGDLS and YYNGEE. The CDR3 has 13 amino acids, counting the end cysteine and phenylalanine. The CDR3 DNA has 39 bases and is translated from base 1. V is shortened by 3 bases, J by 2 bases, and the region joining them spans 8 bases.

The rearranged segments are TRBV9 and TRBJ1-1; the D gene is possibly TRBD1, with 5 bases matching. This clonotype was obtained from a male donor in good health and CMV-seronegative. The sample taken for sequencing was PBMCs. CDR3 sequence: CASSGGDNTEAFF. The DNA sequence is given as TGTGCCAGCAGCGGGGGGGATAACACTGAAGCTTTCTTT.